What follows are 18 T cell receptor beta chains derived from one specimen sequenced in a study of blood T cell repertoires in COVID-19. The method was immunoSEQ multiplex PCR; TCRdb's version includes in-frame clones alone and lacks a portion of them. Of 270,000 or so clones listed, 85% to 90% are singletons. Sequenced: PBMCs or T cells enriched from blood (not recorded which). These receptors were taken from a woman in her thirties with acute COVID-19.

This clone was seen once. This chain uses TRBV29-1 with TRBJ2-6; 11 bases fit TRBD1. Trimming removed 6 bases from V and 2 bases from J; junction bases left unmatched: 6. This CDR3 has 16 amino acids. In germline, CDR1 is SQVTM, CDR2 ANQGSEA. CDR3 sequence reads: CSVGGQGEPGANVLTF. The CDR3 coding sequence is TGCAGCGTGGGGGGACAGGGGGAGCCTGGGGCCAACGTCCTGACTTTC.

This clone was counted once. The V gene is TRBV10-3, the J gene TRBJ1-5; D not resolved. CDR1 is ENHRY and CDR2 is SYGVKD in the germline V gene. V lost 4 bases and J lost 7, with 11 bases in between. This CDR3 contains 13 residues. DNA for the CDR3: TGTGCCATCAGTGGGCGGGAAGACCAGCCCCAGCATTTT. Translated: CAISGREDQPQHF.

The chain links TRBV19 to TRBJ2-1, with 11 bases that match TRBD2. The CDR3 has 14 residues. Germline V gene lookup returns CDR1 LNHDA and CDR2 SQIVND (reference sequence). V dropped 4 bases and J dropped 9; count of bases not matched to a gene: 5. The CDR3 sequence: CASSTLAGVSEQFF. The CDR3 DNA sequence: TGTGCCAGTAGTACACTAGCGGGAGTGAGTGAGCAGTTCTTC.

Worth noting for this clone: The same CDR3 can be traced to other DNA sequences in this sample. CDR3 amino acids: CASSLRGTEAFF. CDR3 coding DNA: TGTGCCAGCAGTTTAAGGGGGACTGAAGCTTTCTTT. The chain recombines TRBV27 with TRBJ1-1; TRBD1 might be the D (6 bases). CDR3 length equals 12 residues. Germline loops: CDR1 MNHEY, CDR2 SMNVEV (reference sequence). V dropped 2 bases and J dropped 5 bases, with 6 bases sitting between them.

The chain has TRBV4-3 and TRBJ2-1; D is possibly TRBD2 (7 bases). This CDR3 has 18 amino acids. Germline CDR1 reads LGHNA; CDR2 reads YSLEER. Trimming removed 0 bases at V and 0 bases at J, with 15 bases between. The CDR3 region has the DNA TGCGCCAGCAGCCAAGATGGGGGGGGCCATAGCTCCTACAATGAGCAGTTCTTC. This encodes CASSQDGGGHSSYNEQFF.

This rearrangement joins TRBV19 to TRBJ2-1, with 7 bases lining up with TRBD1. Trimming took 5 bases from V and 10 from J; bases not matched to a gene: 14. The germline gives CDR1 LNHDA, CDR2 SQIVND (reference sequence). This CDR3 comprises 15 residues. The CDR3 sequence is CASSSGQSLVVEQFF. In DNA form, the CDR3 reads TGTGCCAGTAGTTCGGGACAGAGTCTAGTCGTAGAGCAGTTCTTC.

This chain uses TRBV25-1 with TRBJ1-4; 9 bases agree with TRBD1. V lost 1 base and J lost 7; bases outside the gene matches: 4. Germline-derived CDR1 and CDR2 are MGHDK and SYGVNS. There are 15 residues in the CDR3. DNA of the CDR3: TGTGCCAGCAGTGAATGGGCGGACAGGGGTGAAAAACTGTTTTTT. This encodes CASSEWADRGEKLFF.

The chain recombines TRBV18 with TRBJ2-2; perhaps TRBD1 as D (5 bases). The CDR3 length is 18 residues. In germline, CDR1 is KGHSH, CDR2 LQKENI. Deletions cut 2 bases from V and 5 bases from J, with 21 bases between. The CDR3, as DNA: TGTGCCAGCTCACCAACTCGGACACACGAAAGTATTACCGGGGAGCTGTTTTTT. Amino acid sequence: CASSPTRTHESITGELFF.

The V gene is TRBV27, the J gene TRBJ1-6; no definite D call. Per the germline V gene, CDR1 is MNHEY and CDR2 is SMNVEV (reference sequence). Trimming stripped 4 bases from V and 0 bases from J, with 10 bases between. The CDR3 sequence is 16 residues long. CDR3 region: CASSSGYSSYNSPLHF. As DNA, the CDR3 is TGTGCCAGCAGTTCGGGGTACAGCTCCTATAATTCACCCCTCCACTTT.

This chain joins TRBV9 and TRBJ2-7, with a possible D match to TRBD2 (7 bases). The V gene lost 0 bases and the J gene lost 2 bases, with 15 bases spanning the gap. Germline V CDR1 and CDR2: SGDLS, YYNGEE. The CDR3 is 16 amino acids. CDR3 DNA sequence: TGTGCCAGCAGCGTAGAAGGTTCGGGGGGCACCTACGAGCAGTACTTC. It translates to CASSVEGSGGTYEQYF.

The chain combines TRBV27 with TRBJ1-5; D is perhaps TRBD1 (5 bases). V lost 3 bases and J 9 bases, leaving 15 bases between the germline ends. The germline gives CDR1 MNHEY, CDR2 SMNVEV (reference sequence). The CDR3 loop spans 14 amino acids. DNA for the CDR3: TGTGCCAGCAGTTTCTCGTCAGGGATCCCGCCCCAGCATTTT. This translates into CASSFSSGIPPQHF.

The CDR3 region has the DNA TGTGCCAGCAGCCAAGAAGCGGGGGGATCCTACAATGAGCAGTTCTTC. This sequence encodes CASSQEAGGSYNEQFF. The chain is built from TRBV14 and TRBJ2-1; 9 bases match TRBD2. The germline CDR1 and CDR2 sequences are SGHDN and FVKESK. Germline trimming cut 0 bases from V and 1 base from J; bases unmatched to any gene: 1. The CDR3 sequence is 16 residues long.

The J gene is TRBJ2-7, the V gene TRBV12-3 or TRBV12-4; 7 bases match TRBD1. The length of the CDR3 is 13 residues. The trim removed 7 bases at V and 5 bases at J, leaving 8 bases unmatched. For the CDR3, the DNA is TGTGCCAGCACCGAACAGGGGAAGGACGAGCAGTACTTC. Its translation: CASTEQGKDEQYF.

The chain carries TRBV9 and TRBJ2-1, with TRBD2 matching 8 bases. V gave up 0 bases and J gave up 4 bases; unmatched junction bases: 6. This CDR3 is built from 16 residues. Germline loops: CDR1 SGDLS, CDR2 YYNGEE. The CDR3 here is CASSVVAGTGYNEQFF. CDR3 in DNA: TGTGCCAGCAGCGTAGTAGCGGGAACGGGGTACAATGAGCAGTTCTTC.

This clone was seen only a few times. The V and J genes are TRBV10-3 and TRBJ2-7, with D possibly being TRBD1 (5 bases). The CDR3 is 15 residues long. CDR1 and CDR2 from the germline V gene are ENHRY and SYGVKD. V gave up 3 bases and J gave up 5 bases, with 17 bases separating them. The DNA for the CDR3 is TGTGCCATCAGTGAACGACAGCAAGTTCGGGACGAGCAGTACTTC. This encodes CAISERQQVRDEQYF.

The V and J genes are TRBV5-4 and TRBJ2-1; D possibly corresponds to TRBD2 (6 bases). The ends were cut back, 4 bases at V and 0 bases at J, with 14 bases in the middle. The germline CDR1 and CDR2 sequences are SGHNT and YYREEE (reference sequence). This CDR3 has 16 residues. CDR3 residues: CASSGWTIRSYNEQFF. CDR3 nucleotides: TGTGCCAGCAGCGGGTGGACTATCCGCTCCTACAATGAGCAGTTCTTC.

V usage is TRBV7-9 and J usage is TRBJ2-3, with D unclear. The ends were cut back, 5 bases at V and 1 base at J, with 10 bases in the middle. The CDR3 extends over 14 amino acids. Germline CDR1 and CDR2: SEHNR and FQNEAQ (reference sequence). CDR3 sequence: CASSRSVGTDTQYF. The CDR3 DNA reads TGTGCCAGCAGCCGATCGGTCGGCACAGATACGCAGTATTTT. The full variable domain, with the rest looked up from reference TRBV7-9 and TRBJ2-3, is DTGVSQNPRHKITKRGQNVTFRCDPISEHNRLYWYRQTLGQGPEFLTYFQNEAQLEKSRLLSDRFSAERPKGSFSTLEIQRTEQGDSAMYLCASSRSVGTDTQYFGPGTRLTVL.

CDR3 amino acids: CASSLGWELPHNEQFF. In nucleotides, the CDR3 is TGCGCCAGCAGCTTGGGTTGGGAGTTGCCCCACAATGAGCAGTTCTTC. The V and J genes are TRBV5-1 and TRBJ2-1, with TRBD2 as a possible D gene (5 bases). CDR3 size: 16 residues. Germline-derived CDR1 and CDR2 are SGHRS and YFSETQ. V dropped 0 bases and J dropped 5 bases, with 15 bases sitting between them.